This T cell receptor (beta chain) was captured by sequencing in a study of T cell responses to AZD1222 COVID-19 vaccine. Study-wide points: Clonal diversity was possibly underestimated, and the donors were mostly white British, with more females.

Repertoires were generated with immunoSEQ multiplex PCR, while TCRdb's copy carries only in-frame clones and drops some. The data show 110,000 to 150,000 clones, with 93% seen just once and about 5.1% held by the top ten. About this clone itself: Its antigen remains unidentified.

The ends were cut back, 1 base at V and 6 bases at J, with 10 bases in the middle. Germline CDR1 and CDR2: SGHNT and YYREEE (reference sequence). CDR3 size: 13 residues. The chain has TRBV5-4 and TRBJ1-2, with D possibly matching TRBD1 (6 bases). The sample here was peripheral blood, taken on day 0 of AZD1222 vaccination. This receptor was taken from an adult in good health. CDR3 amino acids: CASSLSGGDGYTF. The CDR3, as DNA: TGTGCCAGCAGCTTGAGTGGGGGCGATGGCTACACCTTC. The full variable domain, its missing parts supplied by reference TRBV5-4 and TRBJ1-2, is ETGVTQSPTHLIKTRGQQVTLRCSSQSGHNTVSWYQQALGQGPQFIFQYYREEENGRGNFPPRFSGLQFPNYSSELNVNALELDDSALYLCASSLSGGDGYTFGSGTRLTVV.